This is a list of T cell receptor beta chains from one sample in a study of blood T cell repertoires in COVID-19. Method: immunoSEQ multiplex PCR; TCRdb's copy keeps in-frame clones and lacks some. Seen here are roughly 170,000 clones, around 80% observed once, and the top ten hold about 7%. The sample comprised peripheral blood. Source of these receptors: a human donor in a cohort sampled during active COVID-19. The CDR3 runs from the conserved cysteine through the conserved F or W. The D gene is left open where the match is weak. Clone size is stated in some rows and not others, as once, few, many or a class when expanded.

j_gene: TRBJ2-1
v_gene: TRBV2
d_gene: TRBD2
abundance: .
CDR3aa: CASSDPAGGRDEQFF
CDR3nt: TGTGCCAGCAGTGACCCAGCGGGGGGACGGGATGAGCAGTTCTTC

j_gene: TRBJ2-5
v_gene: TRBV19
d_gene: TRBD1
abundance: .
CDR3aa: CASGQDQETQYF
CDR3nt: TGTGCCAGCGGACAGGATCAAGAGACCCAGTACTTC

j_gene: TRBJ1-2
v_gene: TRBV4-1
d_gene: .
abundance: .
CDR3aa: CASSRAALTEVLYGYTF
CDR3nt: TGCGCCAGCAGCCGAGCGGCTCTAACAGAAGTTCTCTATGGCTACACCTTC

j_gene: TRBJ1-3
v_gene: TRBV5-5
d_gene: .
abundance: few
CDR3aa: CASSLATRAGESTIYF
CDR3nt: TGTGCCAGCAGCTTGGCCACCCGGGCGGGGGAGAGCACCATATATTTT

j_gene: TRBJ1-6
v_gene: TRBV2
d_gene: TRBD1
abundance: .
CDR3aa: CASSLGIRTGSPLHF
CDR3nt: TGTGCCAGCAGCCTGGGGATCCGGACAGGGTCACCCCTCCACTTT

j_gene: TRBJ2-7
v_gene: TRBV5-6
d_gene: .
abundance: .
CDR3aa: CASTREDTYEQYF
CDR3nt: TGTGCCAGCACAAGGGAGGATACCTACGAGCAGTACTTC

j_gene: TRBJ1-6
v_gene: TRBV6-5
d_gene: .
abundance: .
CDR3aa: CASSYSYREDSPLHF
CDR3nt: TGTGCCAGCAGTTATTCCTATCGGGAGGATTCACCCCTCCACTTT

j_gene: TRBJ1-1
v_gene: TRBV7-8
d_gene: TRBD1
abundance: .
CDR3aa: CASSKSGQINTEAFF
CDR3nt: TGTGCCAGCAGCAAATCGGGACAGATTAACACTGAAGCTTTCTTT

j_gene: TRBJ2-7
v_gene: TRBV6-5
d_gene: .
abundance: .
CDR3aa: CASGLTGSYEQYF
CDR3nt: TGTGCCAGCGGCTTAACGGGCTCCTACGAGCAGTACTTC

j_gene: TRBJ1-1
v_gene: TRBV5-4
d_gene: .
abundance: .
CDR3aa: CASSAGPNTEAFF
CDR3nt: TGTGCCAGCAGCGCAGGCCCGAACACTGAAGCTTTCTTT

j_gene: TRBJ1-4
v_gene: TRBV14
d_gene: TRBD1
abundance: once
CDR3aa: CASSHVDRGIKIEEKLFF
CDR3nt: TGTGCCAGCAGCCACGTGGACAGGGGGATTAAGATTGAGGAAAAACTGTTTTTT

j_gene: TRBJ1-2
v_gene: TRBV2
d_gene: TRBD1
abundance: .
CDR3aa: CASSERTGGGGYTF
CDR3nt: TGTGCCAGCAGTGAACGGACAGGGGGCGGTGGCTACACCTTC

j_gene: TRBJ2-1
v_gene: TRBV24-1
d_gene: TRBD1
abundance: .
CDR3aa: CATSDGTVAYNEQFF
CDR3nt: TGTGCCACCAGCGACGGGACAGTGGCCTACAATGAGCAGTTCTTC

j_gene: TRBJ2-1
v_gene: TRBV21-1
d_gene: .
abundance: .
CDR3aa: CASSKGGQGRDEQFF
CDR3nt: TGTGCCAGCAGCAAGGGGGGGCAGGGACGGGATGAGCAGTTCTTC

j_gene: TRBJ1-1
v_gene: TRBV18
d_gene: .
abundance: .
CDR3aa: CASSLYREGNTEAFF
CDR3nt: TGTGCCAGCTCATTATACAGGGAGGGGAACACTGAAGCTTTCTTT

j_gene: TRBJ1-1
v_gene: TRBV6-5
d_gene: .
abundance: .
CDR3aa: CASSRGRYTEAFF
CDR3nt: TGTGCCAGCAGTCGCGGGAGGTACACTGAAGCTTTCTTT

j_gene: TRBJ1-2
v_gene: TRBV11-2
d_gene: .
abundance: .
CDR3aa: CASSLGPHSGGYTF
CDR3nt: TGTGCCAGCAGCTTAGGGCCCCACAGTGGGGGCTACACCTTC

j_gene: TRBJ2-3
v_gene: TRBV7-2
d_gene: TRBD2
abundance: .
CDR3aa: CASRSSGGDDTQYF
CDR3nt: TGTGCCAGCAGATCTAGCGGGGGGGATGATACGCAGTATTTT

j_gene: TRBJ1-5
v_gene: TRBV7-9
d_gene: TRBD1
abundance: few
CDR3aa: CASSKGQSNQPQHF
CDR3nt: TGTGCCAGCAGCAAGGGACAGAGCAATCAGCCCCAGCATTTT

j_gene: TRBJ2-5
v_gene: TRBV10-3
d_gene: .
abundance: .
CDR3aa: CARGAGPGETQYF
CDR3nt: TGTGCCAGGGGCGCGGGGCCGGGAGAGACCCAGTACTTC

j_gene: TRBJ2-5
v_gene: TRBV19
d_gene: .
abundance: .
CDR3aa: CASSIGGVVEETQYF
CDR3nt: TGTGCCAGTAGTATAGGGGGAGTGGTCGAAGAGACCCAGTACTTC

j_gene: TRBJ1-4
v_gene: TRBV25-1
d_gene: TRBD1
abundance: .
CDR3aa: CASRYGTGGEKLFF
CDR3nt: TGTGCCAGCAGATACGGGACAGGGGGTGAAAAACTGTTTTTT

j_gene: TRBJ1-6
v_gene: TRBV7-9
d_gene: .
abundance: once
CDR3aa: CASSPEASSYNSPLHF
CDR3nt: TGTGCCAGCAGCCCCGAGGCGAGCTCCTATAATTCACCCCTCCACTTT

j_gene: TRBJ2-1
v_gene: TRBV4-2
d_gene: TRBD2
abundance: .
CDR3aa: CASSTGAGGNEQFF
CDR3nt: TGTGCCAGCAGCACGGGGGCGGGAGGCAATGAGCAGTTCTTC

j_gene: TRBJ2-1
v_gene: TRBV4-1
d_gene: .
abundance: .
CDR3aa: CASSHRQGYGEQFF
CDR3nt: TGCGCCAGCAGCCACAGGCAGGGGTACGGTGAGCAGTTCTTC

j_gene: TRBJ2-6
v_gene: TRBV13
d_gene: TRBD1
abundance: .
CDR3aa: CASSGQGSGANVLTF
CDR3nt: TGTGCCAGCAGCGGACAGGGGTCTGGGGCCAACGTCCTGACTTTC

j_gene: TRBJ1-1
v_gene: TRBV3-1/TRBV3-2
d_gene: .
abundance: .
CDR3aa: CASTPGKGTGTEAFF
CDR3nt: TGTGCCAGCACCCCGGGGAAGGGAACAGGGACTGAAGCTTTCTTT

j_gene: TRBJ1-2
v_gene: TRBV10-3
d_gene: .
abundance: .
CDR3aa: CAITSDRPNYGYTF
CDR3nt: TGTGCCATCACTTCCGACAGACCTAACTATGGCTACACCTTC

j_gene: TRBJ1-5
v_gene: TRBV7-6
d_gene: .
abundance: .
CDR3aa: CASSPEPQQPQHF
CDR3nt: TGTGCCAGCAGCCCCGAGCCTCAACAGCCCCAGCATTTT

j_gene: TRBJ2-5
v_gene: TRBV7-2
d_gene: .
abundance: .
CDR3aa: CASSLKKQLTITNDYF
CDR3nt: TGTGCCAGCAGCTTAAAAAAACAGTTGACCATCACGAACGACTACTTC

j_gene: TRBJ1-2
v_gene: TRBV7-9
d_gene: TRBD1
abundance: .
CDR3aa: CASSLGPGQQSNYGYTF
CDR3nt: TGTGCCAGCAGCTTAGGCCCGGGACAGCAATCTAACTATGGCTACACCTTC

j_gene: TRBJ1-2
v_gene: TRBV7-9
d_gene: TRBD1
abundance: .
CDR3aa: CASSSGQGNRYGYTF
CDR3nt: TGTGCCAGCAGCTCGGGACAGGGGAATAGGTATGGCTACACCTTC

j_gene: TRBJ2-2
v_gene: TRBV7-3
d_gene: TRBD1
abundance: .
CDR3aa: CASSPTGRDTGELFF
CDR3nt: TGTGCCAGCTCCCCGACAGGGCGGGACACCGGGGAGCTGTTTTTT

j_gene: TRBJ1-2
v_gene: TRBV10-3
d_gene: .
abundance: .
CDR3aa: CAISDQSGANGYTF
CDR3nt: TGTGCCATCAGTGATCAGAGCGGGGCTAACGGCTACACCTTC

j_gene: TRBJ2-7
v_gene: TRBV6-2/TRBV6-3
d_gene: TRBD1
abundance: few
CDR3aa: CASSPQDRAKQYF
CDR3nt: TGTGCCAGCAGTCCCCAGGACAGGGCGAAGCAGTACTTC

j_gene: TRBJ1-1
v_gene: TRBV10-3
d_gene: .
abundance: .
CDR3aa: CAISVSGRNTEAFF
CDR3nt: TGTGCCATCAGTGTGTCGGGGCGAAACACTGAAGCTTTCTTT

j_gene: TRBJ1-2
v_gene: TRBV5-1
d_gene: .
abundance: .
CDR3aa: CASSYRFSGDGEGYTF
CDR3nt: TGCGCCAGCAGCTACAGGTTTTCGGGGGATGGAGAAGGCTACACCTTC

j_gene: TRBJ1-6
v_gene: TRBV3-1/TRBV3-2
d_gene: .
abundance: once
CDR3aa: CASSPGQSNSPLHF
CDR3nt: TGTGCCAGCAGCCCCGGACAGAGCAATTCACCCCTCCACTTT

j_gene: TRBJ2-7
v_gene: TRBV13
d_gene: TRBD1
abundance: .
CDR3aa: CASSLLGQGGNEQYF
CDR3nt: TGTGCCAGCAGCTTATTGGGACAGGGAGGGAACGAGCAGTACTTC

j_gene: TRBJ1-5
v_gene: TRBV19
d_gene: .
abundance: .
CDR3aa: CASSISGHQPQHF
CDR3nt: TGTGCCAGTAGTATATCAGGGCATCAGCCCCAGCATTTT